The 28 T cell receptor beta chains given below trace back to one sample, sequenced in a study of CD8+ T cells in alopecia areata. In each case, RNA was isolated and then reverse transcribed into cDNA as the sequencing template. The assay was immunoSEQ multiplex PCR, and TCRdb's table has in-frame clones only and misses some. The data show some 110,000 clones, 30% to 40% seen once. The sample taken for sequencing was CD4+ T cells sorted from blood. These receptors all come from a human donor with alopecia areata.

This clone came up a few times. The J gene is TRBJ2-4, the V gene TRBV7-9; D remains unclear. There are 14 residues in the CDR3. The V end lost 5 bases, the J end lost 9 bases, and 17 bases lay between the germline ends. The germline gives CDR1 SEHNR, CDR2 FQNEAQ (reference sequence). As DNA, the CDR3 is TGTGCCAGCAGCGAAGGTGGCAATCTACGCATTCAGTACTTC. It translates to CASSEGGNLRIQYF.

The CDR3 coding sequence is TGCGCCAGCAGCCCGGAAGGGCAGCGGGGCTATGGCTACACCTTC. It codes for CASSPEGQRGYGYTF. The chain carries TRBV4-1 and TRBJ1-2, with D unresolved. Germline values: CDR1 MGHRA, CDR2 YSYEKL. The CDR3 spans 15 residues. The V and J ends lost 4 bases and 4 bases respectively, with 16 bases between them.

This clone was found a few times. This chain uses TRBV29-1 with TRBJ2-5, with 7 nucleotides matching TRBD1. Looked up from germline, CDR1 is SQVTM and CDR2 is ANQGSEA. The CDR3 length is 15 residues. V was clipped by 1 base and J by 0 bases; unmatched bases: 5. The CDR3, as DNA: TGCAGCGTTGAAGGAGTAGGGGGCTACCAAGAGACCCAGTACTTC. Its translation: CSVEGVGGYQETQYF.

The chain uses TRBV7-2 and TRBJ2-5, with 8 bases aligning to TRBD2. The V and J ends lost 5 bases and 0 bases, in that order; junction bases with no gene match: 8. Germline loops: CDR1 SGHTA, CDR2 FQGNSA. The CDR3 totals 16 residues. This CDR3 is CASSPRASGYQETQYF. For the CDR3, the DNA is TGTGCCAGCAGCCCCCGGGCTAGCGGGTACCAAGAGACCCAGTACTTC.

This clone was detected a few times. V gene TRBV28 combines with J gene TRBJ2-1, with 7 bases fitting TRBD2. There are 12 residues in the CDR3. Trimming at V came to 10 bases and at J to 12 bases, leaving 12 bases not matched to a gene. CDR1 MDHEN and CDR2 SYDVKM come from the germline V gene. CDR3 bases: TGTGCCACCGACACCCTCGGCGGGGGGCAGTTCTTC. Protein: CATDTLGGGQFF.

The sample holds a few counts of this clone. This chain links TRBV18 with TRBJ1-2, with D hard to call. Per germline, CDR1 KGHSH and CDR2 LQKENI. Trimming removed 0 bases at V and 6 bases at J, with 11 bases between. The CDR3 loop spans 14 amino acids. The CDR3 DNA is TGTGCCAGCTCACCACCCGACATGTTCAATGGCTACACCTTC. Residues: CASSPPDMFNGYTF.

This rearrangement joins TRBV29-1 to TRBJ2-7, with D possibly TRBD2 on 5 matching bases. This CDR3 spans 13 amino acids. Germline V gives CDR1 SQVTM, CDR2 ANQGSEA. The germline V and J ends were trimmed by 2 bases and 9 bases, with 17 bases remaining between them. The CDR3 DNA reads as TGCAGCGTTGAACTCACCCCGGGAAAAGGGCAGTACTTC. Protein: CSVELTPGKGQYF.

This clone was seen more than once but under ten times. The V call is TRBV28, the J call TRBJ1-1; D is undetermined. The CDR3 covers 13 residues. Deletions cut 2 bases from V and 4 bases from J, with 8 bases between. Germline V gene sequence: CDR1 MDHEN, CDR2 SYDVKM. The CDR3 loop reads CASSLTATTEAFF. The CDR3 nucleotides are TGTGCCAGCAGTTTAACAGCCACCACTGAAGCTTTCTTT.

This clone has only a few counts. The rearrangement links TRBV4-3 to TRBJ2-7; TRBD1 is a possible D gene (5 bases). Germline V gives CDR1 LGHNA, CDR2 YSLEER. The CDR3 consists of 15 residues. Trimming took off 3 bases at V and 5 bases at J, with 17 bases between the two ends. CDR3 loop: CASSQTTGLRNEQYF. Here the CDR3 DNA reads TGCGCCAGCAGCCAGACAACAGGCCTTCGGAACGAGCAGTACTTC.

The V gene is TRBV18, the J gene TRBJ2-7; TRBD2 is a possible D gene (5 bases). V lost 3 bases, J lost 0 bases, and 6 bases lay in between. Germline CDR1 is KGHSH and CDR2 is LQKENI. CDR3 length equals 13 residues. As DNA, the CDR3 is TGTGCCAGCTCACCGGGGAGCTCCTACGAGCAGTACTTC. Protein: CASSPGSSYEQYF.

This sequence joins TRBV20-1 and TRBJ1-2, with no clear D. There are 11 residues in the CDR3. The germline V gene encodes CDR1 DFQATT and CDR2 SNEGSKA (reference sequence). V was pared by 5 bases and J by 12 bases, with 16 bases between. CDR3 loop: CSAPSAGGDTF. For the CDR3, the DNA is TGCAGTGCTCCCTCAGCTGGCGGGGACACCTTC.

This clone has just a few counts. The chain's CDR3 is CAWSLGTAPEKLFF. In DNA form, the CDR3 reads TGTGCCTGGAGTCTTGGGACAGCGCCTGAAAAACTGTTTTTT. The rearrangement links TRBV30 to TRBJ1-4; 7 positions agree with TRBD1. The CDR3 covers 14 residues. From germline, CDR1 is GTSNPN and CDR2 SVGIG (reference sequence). Trimming removed 2 bases from V and 7 bases from J; junction bases left unmatched: 7.

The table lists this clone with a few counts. CDR3: CAWSGFLGSSYEQYF. In DNA form, the CDR3 reads TGTGCCTGGAGTGGGTTCCTCGGGAGCTCCTACGAGCAGTACTTC. The chain carries TRBV30 and TRBJ2-7, with D tentatively TRBD2 (6 bases). V was pared by 1 base and J by 0 bases, with 13 bases between. CDR1 is GTSNPN, CDR2 SVGIG, per germline (reference sequence). The CDR3 loop spans 15 amino acids.

CDR3 in amino acids: CASSLRLANNEQFF. The CDR3 region has the DNA TGTGCCAGCAGCCTCCGGTTAGCGAACAATGAGCAGTTCTTC. V usage is TRBV14 and J usage is TRBJ2-1, with a tentative D call TRBD2 (5 bases). This CDR3 spans 14 amino acids. Trimming stripped 4 bases from V and 5 bases from J, with 12 bases between. CDR1 and CDR2 (germline): SGHDN, FVKESK.

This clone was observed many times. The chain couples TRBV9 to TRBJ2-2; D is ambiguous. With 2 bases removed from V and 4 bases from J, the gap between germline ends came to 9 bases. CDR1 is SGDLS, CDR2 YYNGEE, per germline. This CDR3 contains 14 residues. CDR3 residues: CASSVQTGTGELFF. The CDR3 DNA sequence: TGTGCCAGCAGCGTCCAGACGGGCACCGGGGAGCTGTTTTTT. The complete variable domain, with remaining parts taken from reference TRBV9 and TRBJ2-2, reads DSGVTQTPKHLITATGQRVTLRCSPRSGDLSVYWYQQSLDQGLQFLIQYYNGEERAKGNILERFSAQQFPDLHSELNLSSLELGDSALYFCASSVQTGTGELFFGEGSRLTVL.

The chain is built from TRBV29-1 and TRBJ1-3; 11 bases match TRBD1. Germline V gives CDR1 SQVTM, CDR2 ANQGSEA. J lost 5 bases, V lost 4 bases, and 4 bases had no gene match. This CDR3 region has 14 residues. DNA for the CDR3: TGCAGCGTTGGGGACAGGGGGAAGAGAAACACCATATATTTT. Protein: CSVGDRGKRNTIYF.

The CDR3 protein is CASSQLTSGVAKNIQYF. The CDR3, as DNA: TGCGCCAGCAGCCAACTGACTAGCGGCGTAGCCAAAAACATTCAGTACTTC. V and J are TRBV4-3 and TRBJ2-4; 9 bases fit TRBD2. This CDR3 has 17 residues. Germline V gene sequence: CDR1 LGHNA, CDR2 YSLEER. Trimming cost V 2 bases and J 0 bases; bases outside gene matches: 5.

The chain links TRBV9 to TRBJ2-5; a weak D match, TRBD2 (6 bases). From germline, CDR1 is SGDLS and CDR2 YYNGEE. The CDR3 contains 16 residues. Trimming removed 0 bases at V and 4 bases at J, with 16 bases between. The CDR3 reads CASSVEGFLGGETQYF. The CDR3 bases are TGTGCCAGCAGCGTAGAAGGATTCCTGGGAGGAGAGACCCAGTACTTC.

CDR3 amino acids: CSVEDFRLAGMETQYF. The CDR3 nucleotides are TGCAGCGTTGAAGACTTTAGACTAGCGGGAATGGAGACCCAGTACTTC. V usage is TRBV29-1 and J usage is TRBJ2-5, with 11 bases identical to TRBD2. J lost 5 bases, V lost 0 bases, and 8 bases had no gene match. The CDR3 covers 16 residues. CDR1 SQVTM and CDR2 ANQGSEA come from the germline V gene.

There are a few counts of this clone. DNA of the CDR3: TGCGCCAGCAGTCCGTGCTACGAGCAGTACTTC. This gives the protein CASSPCYEQYF. This sequence joins TRBV23-1 and TRBJ2-7; no clear D gene. TRBV23-1 is flagged as an ORF with uncertain function. Trimming cost V 4 bases and J 3 bases, with 4 bases left between them. CDR3 length equals 11 residues.

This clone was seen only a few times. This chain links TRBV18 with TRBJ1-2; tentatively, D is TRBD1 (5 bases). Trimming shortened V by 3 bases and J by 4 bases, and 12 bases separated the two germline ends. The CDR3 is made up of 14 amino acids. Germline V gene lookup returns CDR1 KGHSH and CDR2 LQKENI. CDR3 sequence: CASSPSRQSYGYTF. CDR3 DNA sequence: TGTGCCAGCTCACCCTCGAGACAGTCCTATGGCTACACCTTC. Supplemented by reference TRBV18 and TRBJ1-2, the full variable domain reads NAGVMQNPRHLVRRRGQEARLRCSPMKGHSHVYWYRQLPEEGLKFMVYLQKENIIDESGMPKERFSAEFPKEGPSILRIQQVVRGDSAAYFCASSPSRQSYGYTFGSGTRLTVV.

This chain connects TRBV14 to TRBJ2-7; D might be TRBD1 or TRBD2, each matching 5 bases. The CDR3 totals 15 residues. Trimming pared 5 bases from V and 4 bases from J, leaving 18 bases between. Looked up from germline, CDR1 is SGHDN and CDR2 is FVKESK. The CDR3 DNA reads TGTGCCAGCAGCAGGCCCGGAGCTGAGGGGTACGAGCAGTACTTC. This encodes CASSRPGAEGYEQYF.

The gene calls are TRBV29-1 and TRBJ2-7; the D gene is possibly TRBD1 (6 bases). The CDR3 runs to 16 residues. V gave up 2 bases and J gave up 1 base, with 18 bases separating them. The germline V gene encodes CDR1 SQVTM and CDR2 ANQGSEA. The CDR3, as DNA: TGCAGCGTTGAACGCTATACAGGGATATCTTCCTACGAGCAGTACTTC. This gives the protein CSVERYTGISSYEQYF.

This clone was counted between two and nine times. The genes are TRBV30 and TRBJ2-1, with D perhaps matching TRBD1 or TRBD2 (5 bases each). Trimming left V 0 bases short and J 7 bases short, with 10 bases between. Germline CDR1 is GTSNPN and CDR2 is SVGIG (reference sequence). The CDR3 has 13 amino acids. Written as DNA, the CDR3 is TGTGCCTGGAGTGTACCATGGGGGAATGAGCAGTTCTTC. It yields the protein CAWSVPWGNEQFF.

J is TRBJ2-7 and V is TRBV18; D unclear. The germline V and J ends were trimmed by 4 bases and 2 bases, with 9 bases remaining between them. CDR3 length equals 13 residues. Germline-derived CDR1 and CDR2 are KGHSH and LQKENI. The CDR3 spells CASSQGSTYEQYF. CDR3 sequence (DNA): TGTGCCAGCTCACAAGGGTCCACCTACGAGCAGTACTTC. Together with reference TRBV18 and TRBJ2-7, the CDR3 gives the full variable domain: NAGVMQNPRHLVRRRGQEARLRCSPMKGHSHVYWYRQLPEEGLKFMVYLQKENIIDESGMPKERFSAEFPKEGPSILRIQQVVRGDSAAYFCASSQGSTYEQYFGPGTRLTVT.

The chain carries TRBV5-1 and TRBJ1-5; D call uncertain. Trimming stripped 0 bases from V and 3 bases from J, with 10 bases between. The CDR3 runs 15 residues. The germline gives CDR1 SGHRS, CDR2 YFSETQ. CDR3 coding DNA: TGCGCCAGCAGCTTGGATGGGGTTTTCAATCAGCCCCAGCATTTT. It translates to CASSLDGVFNQPQHF.

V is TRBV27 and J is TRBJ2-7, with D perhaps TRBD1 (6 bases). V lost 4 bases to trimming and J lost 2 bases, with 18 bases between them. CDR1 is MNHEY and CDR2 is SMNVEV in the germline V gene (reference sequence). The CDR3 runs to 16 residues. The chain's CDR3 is CASSYAGVRAPYEQYF. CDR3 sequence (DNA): TGTGCCAGCAGTTACGCAGGGGTTAGGGCCCCCTACGAGCAGTACTTC.

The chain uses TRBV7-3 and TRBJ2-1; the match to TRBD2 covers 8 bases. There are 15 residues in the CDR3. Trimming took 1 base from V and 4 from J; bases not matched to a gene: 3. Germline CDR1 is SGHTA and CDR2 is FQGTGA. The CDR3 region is CASSLRRGAYNEQFF. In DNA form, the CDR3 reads TGTGCCAGCAGCTTAAGGCGGGGGGCATACAATGAGCAGTTCTTC.